This TCR beta chain was recovered during a study of CD8+ T cells in alopecia areata. Study results and caveats: Higher clonality was seen in lesional scalp than in normal scalp, especially in alopecia totalis/universalis.

As the sequencing template, cDNA was produced by extracting RNA and reverse transcribing it. Profiled with immunoSEQ multiplex PCR; TCRdb holds only in-frame clones, not every one. The data contain about 200,000 clones, roughly 50% of them singletons. This clone was observed a handful of times. The antigen remains undetermined. The CDR3 is 13 amino acids. Trimming shortened V by 1 base and J by 5 bases, and 11 bases separated the two germline ends. CDR1 SQVTM and CDR2 ANQGSEA come from the germline V gene. V is TRBV29-1 and J is TRBJ2-5; D call uncertain. The TCR originated in a human donor in good health. What was sequenced was CD8+ T cells sorted from blood. The CDR3 DNA reads TGCAGCGTTGAAGGGCTGGAGATCGAGACCCAGTACTTC. This codes for CSVEGLEIETQYF.